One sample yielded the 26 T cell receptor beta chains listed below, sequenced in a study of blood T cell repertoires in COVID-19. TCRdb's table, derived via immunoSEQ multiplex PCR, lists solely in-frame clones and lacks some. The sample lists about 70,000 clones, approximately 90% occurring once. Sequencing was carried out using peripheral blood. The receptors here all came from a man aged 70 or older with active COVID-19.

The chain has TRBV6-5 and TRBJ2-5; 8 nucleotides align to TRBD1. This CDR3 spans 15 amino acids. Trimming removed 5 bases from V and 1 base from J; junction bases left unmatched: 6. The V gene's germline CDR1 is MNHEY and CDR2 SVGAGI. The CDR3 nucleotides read TGTGCCAGCAGTCATCAGGGGGCGCCCCAAGAGACCCAGTACTTC. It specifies CASSHQGAPQETQYF.

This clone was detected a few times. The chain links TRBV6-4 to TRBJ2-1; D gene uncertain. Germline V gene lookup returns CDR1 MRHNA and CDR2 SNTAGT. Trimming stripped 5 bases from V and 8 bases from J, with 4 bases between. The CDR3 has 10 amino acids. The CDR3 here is CASSSDEQFF. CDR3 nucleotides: TGTGCCAGCAGTTCAGATGAGCAGTTCTTC.

The CDR3 is CAIRGTGANTGELFF. In DNA, the CDR3 is TGTGCCATCAGGGGGACAGGGGCGAACACCGGGGAGCTGTTTTTT. The rearrangement uses TRBV10-3 and TRBJ2-2; 10 bases are a match to TRBD1. Per germline, CDR1 ENHRY and CDR2 SYGVKD. Trimming took 6 bases from V and 0 from J; bases not matched to a gene: 1. CDR3 length: 15 amino acids.

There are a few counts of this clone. The CDR3 coding sequence is TGTGCTAGTGGTTTGGGGCCCGGGACAGGGCAGTTCTTC. Translating gives CASGLGPGTGQFF. The chain couples TRBV12-5 to TRBJ2-1, with TRBD1 matching over 8 bases. Trimming at V came to 1 base and at J to 12 bases, leaving 5 bases not matched to a gene. CDR3 length equals 13 residues. Germline V gives CDR1 LGHNT, CDR2 FRNRAP.

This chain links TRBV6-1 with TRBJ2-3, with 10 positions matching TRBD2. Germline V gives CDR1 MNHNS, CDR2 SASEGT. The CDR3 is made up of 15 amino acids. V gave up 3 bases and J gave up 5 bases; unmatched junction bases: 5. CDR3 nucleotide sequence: TGTGCCAGCAGTGACCTAGCGGGAGTGGGAGATACGCAGTATTTT. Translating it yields CASSDLAGVGDTQYF.

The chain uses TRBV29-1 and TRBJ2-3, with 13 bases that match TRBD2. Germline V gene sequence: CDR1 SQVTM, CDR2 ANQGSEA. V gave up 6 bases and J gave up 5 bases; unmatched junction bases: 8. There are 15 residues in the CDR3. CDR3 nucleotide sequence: TGCAGCGTCCCCGGACTAGCGGGAGTGGTAGATACGCAGTATTTT. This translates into CSVPGLAGVVDTQYF.

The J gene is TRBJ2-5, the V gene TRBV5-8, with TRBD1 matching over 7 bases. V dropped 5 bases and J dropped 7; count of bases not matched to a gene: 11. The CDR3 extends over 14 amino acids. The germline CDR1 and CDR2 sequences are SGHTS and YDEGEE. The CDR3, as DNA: TGTGCCAGCAGAACCAGACAGGGCCGAGGGACCCAGTACTTC. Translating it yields CASRTRQGRGTQYF. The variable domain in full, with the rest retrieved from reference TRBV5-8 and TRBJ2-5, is EAGVTQSPTHLIKTRGQQATLRCSPISGHTSVYWYQQALGLGLQFLLWYDEGEERNRGNFPPRFSGRQFPNYSSELNVNALELEDSALYLCASRTRQGRGTQYFGPGTRLLVL.

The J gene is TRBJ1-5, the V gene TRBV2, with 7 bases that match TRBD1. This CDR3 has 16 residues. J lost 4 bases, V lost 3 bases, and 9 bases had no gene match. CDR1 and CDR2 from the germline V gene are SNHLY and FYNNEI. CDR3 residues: CASSDLRGGANQPQHF. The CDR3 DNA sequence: TGTGCCAGCAGTGACCTAAGAGGGGGCGCGAATCAGCCCCAGCATTTT.

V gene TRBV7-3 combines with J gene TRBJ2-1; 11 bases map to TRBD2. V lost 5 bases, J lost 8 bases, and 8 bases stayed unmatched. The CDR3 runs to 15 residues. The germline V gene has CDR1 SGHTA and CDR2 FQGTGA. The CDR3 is CASSPTSGSWDEQFF. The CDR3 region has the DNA TGTGCCAGCAGCCCCACTAGCGGGAGTTGGGATGAGCAGTTCTTC.

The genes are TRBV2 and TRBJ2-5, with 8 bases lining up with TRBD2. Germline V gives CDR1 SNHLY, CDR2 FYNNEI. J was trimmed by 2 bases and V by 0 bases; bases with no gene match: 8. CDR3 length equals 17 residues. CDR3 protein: CASSEAWGLEGQETQYF. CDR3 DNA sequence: TGTGCCAGCAGTGAAGCGTGGGGACTAGAGGGTCAAGAGACCCAGTACTTC. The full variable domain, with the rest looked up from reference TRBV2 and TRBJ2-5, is EPEVTQTPSHQVTQMGQEVILRCVPISNHLYFYWYRQILGQKVEFLVSFYNNEISEKSEIFDDQFSVERPDGSNFTLKIRSTKLEDSAMYFCASSEAWGLEGQETQYFGPGTRLLVL.

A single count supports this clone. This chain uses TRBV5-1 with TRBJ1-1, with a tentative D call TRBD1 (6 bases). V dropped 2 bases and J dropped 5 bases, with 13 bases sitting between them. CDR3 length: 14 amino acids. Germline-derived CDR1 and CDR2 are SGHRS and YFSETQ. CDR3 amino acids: CASSFLPGETEAFF. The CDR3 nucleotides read TGCGCCAGCAGCTTTCTCCCAGGGGAGACTGAAGCTTTCTTT. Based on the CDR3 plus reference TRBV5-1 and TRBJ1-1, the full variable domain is KAGVTQTPRYLIKTRGQQVTLSCSPISGHRSVSWYQQTPGQGLQFLFEYFSETQRNKGNFPGRFSGRQFSNSRSEMNVSTLELGDSALYLCASSFLPGETEAFFGQGTRLTVV.

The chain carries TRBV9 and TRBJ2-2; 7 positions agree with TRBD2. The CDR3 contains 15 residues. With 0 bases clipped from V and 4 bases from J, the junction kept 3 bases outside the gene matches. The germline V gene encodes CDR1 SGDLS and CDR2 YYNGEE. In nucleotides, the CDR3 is TGTGCCAGCAGCGTAGGAGGCGGGAGCACCGGGGAGCTGTTTTTT. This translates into CASSVGGGSTGELFF.

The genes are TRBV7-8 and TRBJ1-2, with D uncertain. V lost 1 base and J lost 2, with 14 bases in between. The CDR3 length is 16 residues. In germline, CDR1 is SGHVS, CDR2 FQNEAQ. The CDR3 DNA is TGTGCCAGCAGCTTAGGGGTAGGCGGGCCAAACTATGGCTACACCTTC. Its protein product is CASSLGVGGPNYGYTF. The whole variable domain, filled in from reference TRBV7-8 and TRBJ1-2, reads GAGVSQSPRYKVAKRGQDVALRCDPISGHVSLFWYQQALGQGPEFLTYFQNEAQLDKSGLPSDRFFAERPEGSVSTLKIQRTQQEDSAVYLCASSLGVGGPNYGYTFGSGTRLTVV.

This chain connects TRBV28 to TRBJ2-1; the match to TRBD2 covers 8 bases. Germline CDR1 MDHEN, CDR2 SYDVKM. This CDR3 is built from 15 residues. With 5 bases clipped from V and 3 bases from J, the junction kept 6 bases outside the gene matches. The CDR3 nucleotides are TGTGCCAGCAGTCCCGGGGGGGGTCGCTACAATGAGCAGTTCTTC. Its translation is CASSPGGGRYNEQFF.

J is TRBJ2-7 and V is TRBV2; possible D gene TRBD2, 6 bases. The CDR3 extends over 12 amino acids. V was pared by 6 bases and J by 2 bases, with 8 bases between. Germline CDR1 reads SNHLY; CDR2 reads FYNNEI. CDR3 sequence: CASRVAAYEQYF. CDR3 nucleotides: TGTGCCAGCAGAGTAGCGGCCTACGAGCAGTACTTC.

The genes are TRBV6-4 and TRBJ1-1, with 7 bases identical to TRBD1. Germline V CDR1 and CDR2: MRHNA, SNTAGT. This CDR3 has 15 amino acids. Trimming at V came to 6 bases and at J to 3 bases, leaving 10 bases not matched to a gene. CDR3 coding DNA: TGTGCCAGCAGCGCACACAGGGGTCCGGACACTGAAGCTTTCTTT. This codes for CASSAHRGPDTEAFF.

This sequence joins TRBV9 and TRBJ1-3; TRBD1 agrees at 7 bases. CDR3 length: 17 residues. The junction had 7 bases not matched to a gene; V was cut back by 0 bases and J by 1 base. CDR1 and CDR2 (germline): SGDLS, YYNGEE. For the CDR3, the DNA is TGTGCCAGCAGCGTAGGGCCAGGGGGTACATCTGGAAACACCATATATTTT. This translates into CASSVGPGGTSGNTIYF.

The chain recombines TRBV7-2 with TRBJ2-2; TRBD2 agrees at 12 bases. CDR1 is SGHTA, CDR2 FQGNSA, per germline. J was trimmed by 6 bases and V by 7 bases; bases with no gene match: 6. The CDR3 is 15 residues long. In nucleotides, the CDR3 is TGTGCCAGCACCCGACTAGCGGGAGTGGCCGGGGAGCTGTTTTTT. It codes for CASTRLAGVAGELFF.

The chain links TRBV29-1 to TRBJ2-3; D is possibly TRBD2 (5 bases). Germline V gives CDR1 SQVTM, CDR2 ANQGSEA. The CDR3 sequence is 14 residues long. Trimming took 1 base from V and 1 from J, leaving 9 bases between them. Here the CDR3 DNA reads TGCAGCGTTGAAGCGGGGTGGGGCACAGATACGCAGTATTTT. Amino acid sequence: CSVEAGWGTDTQYF.

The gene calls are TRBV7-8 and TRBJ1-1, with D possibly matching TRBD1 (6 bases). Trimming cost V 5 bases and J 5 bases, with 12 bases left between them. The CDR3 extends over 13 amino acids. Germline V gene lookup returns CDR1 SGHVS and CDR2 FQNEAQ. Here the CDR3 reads CASSPDSGTEAFF. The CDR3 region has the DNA TGTGCCAGCAGCCCGGACAGTGGGACTGAAGCTTTCTTT.

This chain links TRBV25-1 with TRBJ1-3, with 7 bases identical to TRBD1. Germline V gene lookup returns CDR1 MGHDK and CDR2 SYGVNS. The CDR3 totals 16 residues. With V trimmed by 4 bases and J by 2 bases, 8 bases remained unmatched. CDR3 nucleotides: TGTGCCAGCAGTGCGACAGGGTCGGGGGCTGGAAACACCATATATTTT. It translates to CASSATGSGAGNTIYF.

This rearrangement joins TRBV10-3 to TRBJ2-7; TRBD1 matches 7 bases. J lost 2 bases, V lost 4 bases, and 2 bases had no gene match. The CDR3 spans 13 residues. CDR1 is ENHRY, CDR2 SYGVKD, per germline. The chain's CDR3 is CAISGDSPYEQYF. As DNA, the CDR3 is TGTGCCATCAGTGGGGACAGTCCCTACGAGCAGTACTTC.

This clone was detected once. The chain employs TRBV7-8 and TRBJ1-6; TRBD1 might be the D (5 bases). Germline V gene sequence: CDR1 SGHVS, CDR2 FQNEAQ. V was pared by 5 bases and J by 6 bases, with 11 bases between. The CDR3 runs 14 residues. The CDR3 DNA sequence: TGTGCCAGCAGCCCGCGGGACGCTAATTCACCCCTCCACTTT. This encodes CASSPRDANSPLHF.

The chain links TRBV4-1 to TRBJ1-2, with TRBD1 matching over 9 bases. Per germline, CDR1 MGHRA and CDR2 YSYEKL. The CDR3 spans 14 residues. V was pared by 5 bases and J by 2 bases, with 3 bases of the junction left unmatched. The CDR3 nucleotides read TGCGCCAGCAGCTCGGGACAGGGAAACTATGGCTACACCTTC. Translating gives CASSSGQGNYGYTF.

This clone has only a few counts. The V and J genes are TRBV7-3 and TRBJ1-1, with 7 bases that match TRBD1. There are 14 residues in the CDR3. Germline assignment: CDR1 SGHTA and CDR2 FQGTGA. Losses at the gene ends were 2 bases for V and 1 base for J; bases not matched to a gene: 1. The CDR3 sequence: CASSLGDRNTEAFF. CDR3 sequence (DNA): TGTGCCAGCAGCTTAGGGGACAGGAACACTGAAGCTTTCTTT.

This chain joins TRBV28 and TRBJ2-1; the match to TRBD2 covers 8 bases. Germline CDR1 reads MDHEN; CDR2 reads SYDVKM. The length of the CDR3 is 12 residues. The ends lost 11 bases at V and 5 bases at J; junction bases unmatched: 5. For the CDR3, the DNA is TGTGCCGCAAGCGGGAGCCACAATGAGCAGTTCTTC. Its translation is CAASGSHNEQFF.